This T cell receptor beta chain appears in the sequencing data of a study of tumor and adjacent non-tumor tissue in lung cancer. RNA was extracted from bulk tissue without any cell sorting. The library came from three nested PCR rounds adapted from ARM-PCR protocols. TCRdb called the multiplex PCR reads again in MiXCR, with one record for every CDR3 protein. There are about 93,000 distinct CDR3 sequences in the sample; about 67% occur only once, and about a sixth lies in the top ten. The CDR3 totals 12 residues. Germline assignment: CDR1 DFQATT and CDR2 SNEGSKA (reference sequence). Concerning this clonotype: With a much larger clone just one base away, this may be a read error.

The sequencing sample was made of lung tumor tissue. The TCR originated in a man aged 55 to 69 with non-small cell lung cancer. V usage is TRBV20-1 and J usage is TRBJ2-2; the D is unclear. Here the CDR3 reads CNARRHTGELFF. The CDR3 nucleotides read TGCAATGCTAGACGTCACACCGGGGAGCTGTTTTTT.